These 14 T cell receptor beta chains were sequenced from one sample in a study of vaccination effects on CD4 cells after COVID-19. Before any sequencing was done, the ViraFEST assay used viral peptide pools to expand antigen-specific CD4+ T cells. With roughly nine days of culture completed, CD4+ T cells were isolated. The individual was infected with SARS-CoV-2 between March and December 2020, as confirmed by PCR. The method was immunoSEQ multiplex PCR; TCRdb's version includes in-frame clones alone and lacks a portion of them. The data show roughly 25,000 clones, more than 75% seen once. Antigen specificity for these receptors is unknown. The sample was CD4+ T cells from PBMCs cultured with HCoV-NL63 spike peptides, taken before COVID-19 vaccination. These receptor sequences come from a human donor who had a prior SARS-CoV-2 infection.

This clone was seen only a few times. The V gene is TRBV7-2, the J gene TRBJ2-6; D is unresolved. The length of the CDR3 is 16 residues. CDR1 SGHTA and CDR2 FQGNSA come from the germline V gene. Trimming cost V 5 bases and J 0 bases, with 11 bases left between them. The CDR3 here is CASSDGPYSGANVLTF. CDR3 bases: TGTGCCAGCAGCGACGGGCCCTACTCTGGGGCCAACGTCCTGACTTTC.

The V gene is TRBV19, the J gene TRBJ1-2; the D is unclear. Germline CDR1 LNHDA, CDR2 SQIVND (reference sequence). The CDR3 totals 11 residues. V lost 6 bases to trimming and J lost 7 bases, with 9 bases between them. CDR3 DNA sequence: TGTGCCAGTAGGGGAGGTAGTGGCTACACCTTC. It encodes CASRGGSGYTF.

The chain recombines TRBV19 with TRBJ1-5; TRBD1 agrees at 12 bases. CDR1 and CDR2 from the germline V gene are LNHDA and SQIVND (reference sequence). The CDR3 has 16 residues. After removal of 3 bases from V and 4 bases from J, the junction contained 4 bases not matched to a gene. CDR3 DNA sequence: TGTGCCAGTAGTATGTGGGGACAGGGGGCGAATCAGCCCCAGCATTTT. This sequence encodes CASSMWGQGANQPQHF.

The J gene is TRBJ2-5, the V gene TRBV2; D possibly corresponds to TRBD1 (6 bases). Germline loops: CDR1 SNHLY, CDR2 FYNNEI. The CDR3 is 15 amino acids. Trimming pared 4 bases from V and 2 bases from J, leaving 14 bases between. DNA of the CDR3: TGTGCCAGCAGTGGACTTGGACAGCAACAAGAGACCCAGTACTTC. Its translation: CASSGLGQQQETQYF.

In nucleotides, the CDR3 is TGTGCCAGCAGCTTATTTAGTTTTAATAGCGGGAGTTTCACCGGGGAGCTGTTTTTT. It specifies CASSLFSFNSGSFTGELFF. The chain is built from TRBV7-3 and TRBJ2-2; 9 nucleotides agree with TRBD2. The CDR3 is 19 residues long. The germline gives CDR1 SGHTA, CDR2 FQGTGA. Unmatched junction bases numbered 14, after V lost 2 bases and J lost 4 bases. Using reference TRBV7-3 and TRBJ2-2 for the parts outside the CDR3, the full variable domain is GAGVSQTPSNKVTEKGKYVELRCDPISGHTALYWYRQSLGQGPEFLIYFQGTGAADDSGLPNDRFFAVRPEGSVSTLKIQRTERGDSAVYLCASSLFSFNSGSFTGELFFGEGSRLTVL.

The CDR3 DNA reads TGTGCCAGCACCCCATTGACAGGGGCGAGAGATACGCAGTATTTT. Its protein product is CASTPLTGARDTQYF. This chain uses TRBV11-2 with TRBJ2-3; the match to TRBD1 covers 8 bases. CDR1 SGHAT and CDR2 FQNNGV come from the germline V gene. This CDR3 is built from 15 residues. J was trimmed by 5 bases and V by 7 bases; bases with no gene match: 11. The variable domain in full, completed from reference TRBV11-2 and TRBJ2-3, reads EAGVAQSPRYKIIEKRQSVAFWCNPISGHATLYWYQQILGQGPKLLIQFQNNGVVDDSQLPKDRFSAERLKGVDSTLKIQPAKLEDSAVYLCASTPLTGARDTQYFGPGTRLTVL.

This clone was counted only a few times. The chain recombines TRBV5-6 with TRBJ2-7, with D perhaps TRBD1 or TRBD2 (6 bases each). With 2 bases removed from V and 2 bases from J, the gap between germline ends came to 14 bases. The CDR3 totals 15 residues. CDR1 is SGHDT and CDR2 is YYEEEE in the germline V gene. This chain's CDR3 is CASSFGGRGAYEQYF. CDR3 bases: TGTGCCAGCAGCTTTGGGGGGCGTGGGGCCTACGAGCAGTACTTC. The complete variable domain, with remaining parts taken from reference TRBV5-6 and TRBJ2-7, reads DAGVTQSPTHLIKTRGQQVTLRCSPKSGHDTVSWYQQALGQGPQFIFQYYEEEERQRGNFPDRFSGHQFPNYSSELNVNALLLGDSALYLCASSFGGRGAYEQYFGPGTRLTVT.

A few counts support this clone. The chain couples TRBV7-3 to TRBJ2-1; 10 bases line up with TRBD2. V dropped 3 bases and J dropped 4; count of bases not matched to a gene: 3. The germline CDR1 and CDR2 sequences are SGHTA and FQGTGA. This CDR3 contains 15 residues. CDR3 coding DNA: TGTGCCAGCAGCTTCAGCGGGAGGGAGTACAATGAGCAGTTCTTC. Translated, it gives CASSFSGREYNEQFF.

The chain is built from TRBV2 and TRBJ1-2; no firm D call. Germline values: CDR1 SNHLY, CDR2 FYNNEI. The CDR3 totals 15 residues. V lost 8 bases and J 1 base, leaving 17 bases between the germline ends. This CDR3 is CASSRAVPRNYGYTF. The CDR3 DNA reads TGTGCCAGCTCAAGGGCTGTCCCCCGTAACTATGGCTACACCTTC.

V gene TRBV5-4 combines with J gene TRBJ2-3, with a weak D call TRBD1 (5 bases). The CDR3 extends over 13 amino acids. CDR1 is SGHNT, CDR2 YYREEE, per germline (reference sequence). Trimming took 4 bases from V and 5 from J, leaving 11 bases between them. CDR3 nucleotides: TGTGCCAGCAGCCCGACCCAGGGAGATACGCAGTATTTT. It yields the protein CASSPTQGDTQYF.

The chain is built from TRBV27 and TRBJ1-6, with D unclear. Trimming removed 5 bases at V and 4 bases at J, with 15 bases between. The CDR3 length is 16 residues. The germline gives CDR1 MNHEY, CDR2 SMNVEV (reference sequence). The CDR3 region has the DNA TGTGCCAGCAGTCGTCCTCCGGGATCTTATAATTCACCCCTCCACTTT. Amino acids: CASSRPPGSYNSPLHF.

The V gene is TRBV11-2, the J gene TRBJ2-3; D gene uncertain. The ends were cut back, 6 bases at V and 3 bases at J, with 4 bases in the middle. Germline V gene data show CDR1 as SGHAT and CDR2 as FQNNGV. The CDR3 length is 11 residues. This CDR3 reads CASSLTDTQYF. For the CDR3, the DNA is TGTGCCAGCAGTCTGACAGATACGCAGTATTTT.

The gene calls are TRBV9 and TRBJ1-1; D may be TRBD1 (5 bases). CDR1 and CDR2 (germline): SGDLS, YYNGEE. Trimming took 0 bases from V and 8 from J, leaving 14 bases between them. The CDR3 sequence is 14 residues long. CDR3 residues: CASSVGGRVGEAFF. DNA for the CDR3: TGTGCCAGCAGCGTAGGGGGCAGGGTGGGAGAAGCTTTCTTT.

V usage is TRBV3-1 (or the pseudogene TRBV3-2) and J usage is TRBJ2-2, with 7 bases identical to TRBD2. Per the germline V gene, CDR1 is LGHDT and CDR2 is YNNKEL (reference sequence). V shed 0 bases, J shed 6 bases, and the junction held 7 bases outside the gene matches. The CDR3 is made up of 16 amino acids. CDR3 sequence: CASSQDGGSNAGELFF. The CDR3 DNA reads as TGTGCCAGCAGCCAAGACGGCGGGAGTAACGCCGGGGAGCTGTTTTTT.